These 32 T cell receptor beta chains originate from one sample sequenced in a study of shared clonotypes between healthy human individuals. The protocol was immunoSEQ multiplex PCR, while the TCRdb copy is restricted to in-frame clones and leaves out a portion. The sample consists of roughly 1.4 million clones, around 98.5% of them appearing once. Input material: naive CD4+ T cells sorted from blood. Subset reported: CD45RA+ positively selected. The receptors here all came from a man younger than 45 in good health.

The gene calls are TRBV28 and TRBJ1-2; 7 nucleotides align to TRBD1. The CDR3 loop spans 15 amino acids. V was pared by 6 bases and J by 0 bases, with 7 bases of the junction left unmatched. Germline V gene lookup returns CDR1 MDHEN and CDR2 SYDVKM. CDR3 region: CASSLPQGANYGYTF. The DNA of the CDR3 is TGTGCCAGCAGCCTTCCCCAGGGGGCTAACTATGGCTACACCTTC.

The chain has TRBV4-1 and TRBJ2-1, with 12 bases aligning to TRBD2. The germline CDR1 and CDR2 sequences are MGHRA and YSYEKL. CDR3 length equals 16 residues. V dropped 0 bases and J dropped 9; count of bases not matched to a gene: 6. The CDR3 spells CASSQERLAGDFEQFF. In DNA form, the CDR3 reads TGCGCCAGCAGCCAAGAAAGACTAGCGGGGGACTTTGAGCAGTTCTTC.

The genes are TRBV9 and TRBJ1-1; D unresolved. Germline V gene sequence: CDR1 SGDLS, CDR2 YYNGEE. V dropped 0 bases and J dropped 3 bases, with 12 bases sitting between them. CDR3 length: 15 residues. The DNA of the CDR3 is TGTGCCAGCAGCGTAGCGGCGGAACATTACACTGAAGCTTTCTTT. It codes for CASSVAAEHYTEAFF.

The gene calls are TRBV27 and TRBJ2-2; 14 bases line up with TRBD2. This CDR3 is built from 15 residues. Germline V gives CDR1 MNHEY, CDR2 SMNVEV (reference sequence). The V and J ends lost 6 bases and 8 bases, in that order; junction bases with no gene match: 5. The CDR3 sequence: CASRPGLAGAGELFF. DNA for the CDR3: TGTGCCAGCAGACCGGGACTAGCGGGAGCAGGGGAGCTGTTTTTT.

V usage is TRBV5-1 and J usage is TRBJ1-2; D uncertain. Germline lookup yields CDR1 SGHRS and CDR2 YFSETQ. CDR3 size: 15 residues. The V gene lost 3 bases and the J gene lost 6 bases, with 18 bases spanning the gap. The CDR3 DNA follows: TGCGCCAGCAGCTACTTAGGTGCGGGTCAGAATGGCTACACCTTC. Translating gives CASSYLGAGQNGYTF.

The J gene is TRBJ1-2, the V gene TRBV7-2; D perhaps matches TRBD1 (5 bases). V shed 5 bases and J shed 4 bases, with 20 bases lying between them. This CDR3 region has 16 residues. Germline CDR1 is SGHTA and CDR2 is FQGNSA. CDR3 protein: CASSAHSGRTTYGYTF. CDR3 in DNA: TGTGCCAGCAGCGCTCACTCGGGACGTACGACCTATGGCTACACCTTC.

The rearrangement links TRBV7-8 to TRBJ2-1, with D possibly being TRBD1 or TRBD2 (5 bases each). The germline V and J ends were trimmed by 5 bases and 14 bases, with 19 bases remaining between them. The CDR3 is 13 amino acids. Germline-derived CDR1 and CDR2 are SGHVS and FQNEAQ. The CDR3 nucleotides are TGTGCCAGCAGCGTATCTGGGACCTTAAAGGAGTTCTTC. Encoded protein: CASSVSGTLKEFF.

CDR3 nucleotides: TGTGCCAGCTGGCCGGGACGAATAAACTATGGCTACACCTTC. Protein product: CASWPGRINYGYTF. The chain employs TRBV6-5 and TRBJ1-2; weak D call: TRBD1 (5 bases). This CDR3 spans 14 amino acids. V was clipped by 8 bases and J by 2 bases, with 15 bases between them. Per germline, CDR1 MNHEY and CDR2 SVGAGI.

The genes are TRBV28 and TRBJ1-1; D is ambiguous. The V end lost 5 bases, the J end lost 0 bases, and 7 bases lay between the germline ends. Germline assignment: CDR1 MDHEN and CDR2 SYDVKM. The CDR3 has 13 residues. CDR3 sequence reads: CASSPDMNTEAFF. CDR3 sequence (DNA): TGTGCCAGCAGTCCCGACATGAACACTGAAGCTTTCTTT.

V and J are TRBV30 and TRBJ1-1; unclear D gene. The V end was cut by 0 bases, the J end by 7 bases, with 15 bases between. The CDR3 length is 14 residues. CDR1 and CDR2 from the germline V gene are GTSNPN and SVGIG (reference sequence). CDR3 in amino acids: CAWSVGRRFGEAFF. The CDR3 DNA follows: TGTGCCTGGAGTGTGGGGAGACGCTTCGGTGAAGCTTTCTTT.

The V gene is TRBV11-2, the J gene TRBJ2-1, with 8 bases aligning to TRBD2. This CDR3 comprises 18 residues. Germline-derived CDR1 and CDR2 are SGHAT and FQNNGV. V lost 2 bases and J lost 4; bases outside the gene matches: 13. The DNA of the CDR3 is TGTGCCAGCAGCTTAAGGGCTAGCGGGTTCGAGGGTTACAATGAGCAGTTCTTC. It is translated as CASSLRASGFEGYNEQFF.

The rearrangement links TRBV15 to TRBJ2-7, with 8 bases lining up with TRBD2. Germline V gives CDR1 LNHNV, CDR2 YYDKDF (reference sequence). After removal of 0 bases from V and 9 bases from J, the junction contained 7 bases not matched to a gene. The CDR3 contains 14 residues. The CDR3 protein is CATSRDKAGEGQYF. The CDR3, as DNA: TGTGCCACCAGCAGAGATAAAGCGGGAGAAGGGCAGTACTTC. Combining the CDR3 with reference TRBV15 and TRBJ2-7 gives the whole variable domain DAMVIQNPRYQVTQFGKPVTLSCSQTLNHNVMYWYQQKSSQAPKLLFHYYDKDFNNEADTPDNFQSRRPNTSFCFLDIRSPGLGDTAMYLCATSRDKAGEGQYFGPGTRLTVT.

The chain couples TRBV18 to TRBJ2-7; 9 bases agree with TRBD2. The germline gives CDR1 KGHSH, CDR2 LQKENI. Trimming cost V 2 bases and J 2 bases; bases outside gene matches: 4. This CDR3 region has 15 residues. The CDR3 region is CASSPATSGTYEQYF. The CDR3 region has the DNA TGTGCCAGCTCACCAGCGACTAGCGGCACCTACGAGCAGTACTTC.

CDR3 in DNA: TGTGCCAGCAGTGTGGACAGGGGTCGCCAGCCCCAGCATTTT. Amino acids: CASSVDRGRQPQHF. The V and J genes are TRBV6-1 and TRBJ1-5, with 9 bases aligning to TRBD1. Germline assignment: CDR1 MNHNS and CDR2 SASEGT. The trim removed 4 bases at V and 7 bases at J, leaving 5 bases unmatched. The CDR3 loop spans 14 amino acids.

The chain couples TRBV28 to TRBJ1-2; tentatively, D is TRBD1 (5 bases). The CDR3 is 17 amino acids. The germline gives CDR1 MDHEN, CDR2 SYDVKM. V was pared by 1 base and J by 7 bases, with 22 bases between. CDR3 nucleotides: TGTGCCAGCAGTTTATCGGGTAGCGACCGATTGGGGCGTGGCTACACCTTC. Its protein is CASSLSGSDRLGRGYTF.

The gene calls are TRBV15 and TRBJ2-7; 8 bases fit TRBD2. Germline lookup yields CDR1 LNHNV and CDR2 YYDKDF (reference sequence). CDR3 length: 15 amino acids. Losses at the gene ends were 6 bases for V and 0 bases for J; bases not matched to a gene: 7. The CDR3 sequence is CATRLGGGISYEQYF. The CDR3 nucleotides are TGTGCCACCAGGCTCGGGGGGGGGATCTCCTACGAGCAGTACTTC.

The chain couples TRBV19 to TRBJ1-4; tentatively, D is TRBD1 (5 bases). V lost 2 bases and J lost 5, with 9 bases in between. There are 14 residues in the CDR3. The germline gives CDR1 LNHDA, CDR2 SQIVND (reference sequence). CDR3 nucleotide sequence: TGTGCCAGTAGTATAAGACAGAAGAATGAAAAACTGTTTTTT. Protein product: CASSIRQKNEKLFF. The whole variable domain, remainder taken from reference TRBV19 and TRBJ1-4, is DGGITQSPKYLFRKEGQNVTLSCEQNLNHDAMYWYRQDPGQGLRLIYYSQIVNDFQKGDIAEGYSVSREKKESFPLTVTSAQKNPTAFYLCASSIRQKNEKLFFGSGTQLSVL.

This chain uses TRBV5-1 with TRBJ2-5, with TRBD1 matching 9 bases. This CDR3 is built from 16 residues. Unmatched junction bases numbered 10, after V lost 4 bases and J lost 3 bases. CDR1 and CDR2 from the germline V gene are SGHRS and YFSETQ. DNA for the CDR3: TGCGCCAGCAGCCGGACCACAGGGGGCGGGGAAGAGACCCAGTACTTC. The encoded protein is CASSRTTGGGEETQYF.

J is TRBJ1-3 and V is TRBV6-1, with 9 bases fitting TRBD1. Trimming at V came to 3 bases and at J to 0 bases, leaving 3 bases not matched to a gene. The CDR3 consists of 16 residues. Germline V lookup: CDR1 MNHNS, CDR2 SASEGT. CDR3: CASSETGGPSGNTIYF. In DNA form, the CDR3 reads TGTGCCAGCAGTGAGACAGGGGGGCCCTCTGGAAACACCATATATTTT.

With respect to this clone: This same CDR3 is encoded by further DNA sequences in the sample. V and J are TRBV11-2 and TRBJ1-3, with TRBD1 as a possible D gene (6 bases). V lost 4 bases to trimming and J lost 3 bases, with 7 bases between them. Looked up from germline, CDR1 is SGHAT and CDR2 is FQNNGV. The CDR3 length is 13 residues. The CDR3: CASSSTGGNTIYF. CDR3 in DNA: TGTGCCAGCAGCTCGACAGGTGGAAACACCATATATTTT. The variable domain in full, completed from reference TRBV11-2 and TRBJ1-3, reads EAGVAQSPRYKIIEKRQSVAFWCNPISGHATLYWYQQILGQGPKLLIQFQNNGVVDDSQLPKDRFSAERLKGVDSTLKIQPAKLEDSAVYLCASSSTGGNTIYFGEGSWLTVV.

This clone was seen a single time. The genes are TRBV5-1 and TRBJ2-1, with TRBD1 as a possible D gene (5 bases). This CDR3 contains 14 residues. Trimming removed 1 base at V and 5 bases at J, with 10 bases between. Germline CDR1 is SGHRS and CDR2 is YFSETQ. The CDR3 DNA is TGCGCCAGCAGCTTGACAGGACCTCACAATGAGCAGTTCTTC. It codes for CASSLTGPHNEQFF.

This clone was counted once. This chain links TRBV5-6 with TRBJ2-7; D gene ambiguous. Per germline, CDR1 SGHDT and CDR2 YYEEEE. The CDR3 is 14 amino acids. Trimming stripped 0 bases from V and 9 bases from J, with 16 bases between. DNA of the CDR3: TGTGCCAGCAGCTTGGCCACCAGCTTGTCCTTGCAGTACTTC. Encoded protein: CASSLATSLSLQYF.

The chain employs TRBV7-9 and TRBJ2-7; TRBD2 matches 7 bases. Germline V gives CDR1 SEHNR, CDR2 FQNEAQ (reference sequence). Trimming at V came to 2 bases and at J to 5 bases, leaving 12 bases not matched to a gene. The CDR3 has 16 amino acids. CDR3: CASSLRWGEGRDEQYF. The CDR3 DNA is TGTGCCAGCAGCTTACGTTGGGGGGAGGGCCGCGACGAGCAGTACTTC.

V and J are TRBV4-1 and TRBJ2-5; 8 nucleotides line up with TRBD2. The CDR3 spans 15 residues. CDR1 and CDR2 from the germline V gene are MGHRA and YSYEKL. Losses at the gene ends were 0 bases for V and 5 bases for J; bases not matched to a gene: 5. The CDR3 DNA reads as TGCGCCAGCAGCCAAGAGCCTAGCGGGTTGGAGACCCAGTACTTC. This gives the protein CASSQEPSGLETQYF.

With regard to this clone: Other nucleotide sequences in the sample specify the same CDR3. The rearrangement joins TRBV7-9 to TRBJ2-5, with D uncertain. Looked up from germline, CDR1 is SEHNR and CDR2 is FQNEAQ (reference sequence). The CDR3 runs 12 residues. Deletions cut 3 bases from V and 0 bases from J, with 2 bases between. The CDR3 loop reads CASSLYQETQYF. CDR3 DNA sequence: TGTGCCAGCAGCTTGTACCAAGAGACCCAGTACTTC.

The chain combines TRBV9 with TRBJ2-5; 10 nucleotides match TRBD2. The V gene's germline CDR1 is SGDLS and CDR2 YYNGEE. J gave up 1 base and V 0 bases, and 6 bases lay outside the gene matches. CDR3 size: 17 residues. CDR3 in amino acids: CASSVAASGSFQETQYF. CDR3 sequence (DNA): TGTGCCAGCAGCGTAGCTGCTAGCGGGAGTTTCCAAGAGACCCAGTACTTC.

The rearrangement links TRBV10-3 to TRBJ2-7; 10 nucleotides agree with TRBD2. V gave up 6 bases and J gave up 2 bases; unmatched junction bases: 7. CDR3 length: 15 amino acids. Germline assignment: CDR1 ENHRY and CDR2 SYGVKD. CDR3 in DNA: TGTGCCATCAGCGAGCCCGGACTAGCGGCCTACGAGCAGTACTTC. Translated: CAISEPGLAAYEQYF.

This rearrangement joins TRBV5-4 to TRBJ2-7; D is ambiguous. Germline V gene sequence: CDR1 SGHNT, CDR2 YYREEE (reference sequence). Trimming stripped 4 bases from V and 0 bases from J, with 8 bases between. The CDR3 contains 13 residues. The CDR3 region is CASSAPSSYEQYF. The CDR3 coding sequence is TGTGCCAGCAGCGCCCCGAGCTCCTACGAGCAGTACTTC.

The J gene is TRBJ2-5, the V gene TRBV5-1; TRBD2 matches at 9 bases. J was trimmed by 5 bases and V by 4 bases; bases with no gene match: 9. The CDR3 covers 15 residues. The V gene's germline CDR1 is SGHRS and CDR2 YFSETQ. The CDR3, as DNA: TGCGCCAGCAGCCCGAGAGGTGCGGGGGGGGAGACCCAGTACTTC. The encoded protein is CASSPRGAGGETQYF.

The V gene is TRBV10-3, the J gene TRBJ2-7, with 10 bases lining up with TRBD1. J lost 4 bases, V lost 9 bases, and 9 bases had no gene match. Per the germline V gene, CDR1 is ENHRY and CDR2 is SYGVKD. The CDR3 has 14 residues. Written as DNA, the CDR3 is TGTGCCATAGCTGGGGACAGGGGACCGTACGAGCAGTACTTC. Translated: CAIAGDRGPYEQYF.

The chain couples TRBV5-1 to TRBJ2-1; D is uncertain. Trimming removed 0 bases at V and 6 bases at J, with 7 bases between. The germline gives CDR1 SGHRS, CDR2 YFSETQ. The CDR3 spans 13 residues. The CDR3: CASSLETSNEQFF. CDR3 coding DNA: TGCGCCAGCAGCTTGGAGACCTCCAATGAGCAGTTCTTC.

The chain recombines TRBV19 with TRBJ2-2; no firm D call. CDR3 length: 14 amino acids. CDR1 is LNHDA, CDR2 SQIVND, per germline (reference sequence). V lost 2 bases, J lost 1 base, and 5 bases lay in between. This chain's CDR3 is CASSIIRNTGELFF. Here the CDR3 DNA reads TGTGCCAGTAGTATAATCAGGAACACCGGGGAGCTGTTTTTT.